These T cell receptor beta chains were read from a single sample in a study of blood T cell repertoires in COVID-19. The protocol was immunoSEQ multiplex PCR, while the TCRdb copy is restricted to in-frame clones and leaves out a portion. The table has about 160,000 clones, under 90% seen once; the top ten hold 15% to 20%. Source material: PBMCs or T cells enriched from blood (not recorded which). All receptors come from a man aged 60 to 75 who had recovered from COVID-19. CDR3s include the opening cysteine and the closing phenylalanine or tryptophan. A D gene is named only where the DNA matches it firmly. Clone size is stated in some rows and not others, as once, few, many or a class when expanded.

clone size: -; D gene: -; J gene: TRBJ1-3; V gene: TRBV3-1/TRBV3-2; CDR3 protein: CASSRGQLGNTIYF; CDR3 DNA: TGTGCCAGCAGCCGAGGACAGCTTGGAAACACCATATATTTT
clone size: -; D gene: -; J gene: TRBJ2-2; V gene: TRBV7-9; CDR3 protein: CASSFRLRSDVGNTGELFF; CDR3 DNA: TGTGCCAGCAGCTTTAGGTTGCGAAGCGACGTGGGTAACACCGGGGAGCTGTTTTTT
clone size: -; D gene: -; J gene: TRBJ2-1; V gene: TRBV7-2; CDR3 protein: CASSPRPGTRPYNEQFF; CDR3 DNA: TGTGCCAGCAGCCCCCGTCCCGGGACTCGGCCCTACAATGAGCAGTTCTTC
clone size: -; D gene: -; J gene: TRBJ1-4; V gene: TRBV7-2; CDR3 protein: CASSLVSATNEKLFF; CDR3 DNA: TGTGCCAGCAGCTTAGTCTCCGCAACTAATGAAAAACTGTTTTTT
clone size: -; D gene: -; J gene: TRBJ2-1; V gene: TRBV28; CDR3 protein: CATYVNNEQFF; CDR3 DNA: TGTGCCACCTACGTAAACAATGAGCAGTTCTTC
clone size: many; D gene: -; J gene: TRBJ2-1; V gene: TRBV6-1; CDR3 protein: CASSEVPTAPLNEQFF; CDR3 DNA: TGTGCCAGCAGTGAAGTGCCGACTGCCCCTCTCAATGAGCAGTTCTTC
clone size: -; D gene: -; J gene: TRBJ1-4; V gene: TRBV2; CDR3 protein: CASSSGGPGGEKLFF; CDR3 DNA: TGTGCCAGCAGTAGTGGAGGTCCCGGGGGTGAAAAACTGTTTTTT
clone size: few; D gene: TRBD2; J gene: TRBJ2-1; V gene: TRBV5-1; CDR3 protein: CASSQTSGGLKEQFF; CDR3 DNA: TGCGCCAGCAGCCAGACTAGCGGTGGTTTGAAAGAGCAGTTCTTC
clone size: -; D gene: TRBD1; J gene: TRBJ1-5; V gene: TRBV7-2; CDR3 protein: CASSLGGTDNQPQHF; CDR3 DNA: TGTGCCAGCAGCTTAGGAGGGACAGACAATCAGCCCCAGCATTTT
clone size: -; D gene: TRBD2; J gene: TRBJ2-5; V gene: TRBV7-3; CDR3 protein: CASSLSSGGAETQYF; CDR3 DNA: TGTGCCAGCAGCTTGTCCAGCGGGGGGGCCGAGACCCAGTACTTC
clone size: -; D gene: -; J gene: TRBJ2-7; V gene: TRBV15; CDR3 protein: CATSRGQGLSYEQYF; CDR3 DNA: TGTGCCACCAGCAGAGGTCAAGGACTCTCCTACGAGCAGTACTTC
clone size: -; D gene: -; J gene: TRBJ1-6; V gene: TRBV2; CDR3 protein: CASSVQGSPLHF; CDR3 DNA: TGTGCCAGCAGTGTCCAGGGTTCACCCCTCCACTTT
clone size: -; D gene: -; J gene: TRBJ1-1; V gene: TRBV5-1; CDR3 protein: CASSLEQGGTEAFF; CDR3 DNA: TGCGCCAGCAGCTTGGAGCAGGGCGGTACTGAAGCTTTCTTT
clone size: -; D gene: TRBD1; J gene: TRBJ2-5; V gene: TRBV15; CDR3 protein: CATSRDHSGTGGETQYF; CDR3 DNA: TGTGCCACCAGCAGAGATCACTCGGGGACAGGGGGGGAGACCCAGTACTTC
clone size: -; D gene: -; J gene: TRBJ1-2; V gene: TRBV5-1; CDR3 protein: CASSLAPRDYGYTF; CDR3 DNA: TGCGCCAGCAGCTTGGCCCCACGAGACTATGGCTACACCTTC
clone size: -; D gene: -; J gene: TRBJ2-3; V gene: TRBV10-3; CDR3 protein: CAIKELAADTQYF; CDR3 DNA: TGTGCCATCAAGGAATTAGCGGCAGATACGCAGTATTTT